This TCR beta chain was sequenced during a study of T cell responses to AZD1222 COVID-19 vaccine. The V gene end was trimmed by 4 bases and the J gene end by 7 bases; junction bases not matched to a gene: 7. The CDR3 is 15 amino acids. Germline-derived CDR1 and CDR2 are SGHRS and YFSETQ. Points on this clone: The target antigen is unknown.

Overall study results and limits: Sampling captured repertoires only after the peak T cell response.

Repertoires were generated with immunoSEQ multiplex PCR, while TCRdb's copy carries only in-frame clones and drops some. The repertoire has approximately 150,000 clones, about 88% of them found once; the top ten carry 1.5% to 2%. This sequence was found in an adult in good health. The sample was peripheral blood, taken on day 0 of AZD1222 vaccination. This chain connects TRBV5-1 to TRBJ2-1, with 11 positions matching TRBD1. CDR3 amino acids: CASSGGQGVSNEQFF. In DNA, the CDR3 is TGCGCCAGCAGCGGGGGACAGGGGGTTTCTAATGAGCAGTTCTTC.